The 22 T cell receptor beta chains below come from one sample, sequenced in a study of T cells after yellow fever vaccination. TCRdb re-called the 5' RACE reads through MiXCR, storing one row per CDR3 protein. This table holds under 150,000 distinct CDR3 sequences, roughly 15% found once. This sample comprised CD8+ T cells sorted from PBMCs, obtained 5 days after the yellow fever booster vaccination. The receptors stem from a man younger than 35 who received the YFV17D yellow fever vaccine.

This clonotype was counted only a few times. The chain combines TRBV7-2 with TRBJ2-7; 7 bases fit TRBD1. The trim removed 1 base at V and 0 bases at J, leaving 15 bases unmatched. The CDR3 has 19 amino acids. Germline CDR1 SGHTA, CDR2 FQGNSA. CDR3 sequence (DNA): TGTGCCAGCAGCTTAGACCCGCCGGTGGTAGGGGACAGCTCCTACGAGCAGTACTTC. Translated: CASSLDPPVVGDSSYEQYF.

The genes are TRBV7-9 and TRBJ1-1; TRBD1 matches at 9 bases. The V segment lost 4 bases and the J segment 4 bases; nucleotides outside the gene matches: 10. CDR3 length: 16 residues. Germline V gene sequence: CDR1 SEHNR, CDR2 FQNEAQ (reference sequence). The CDR3 nucleotides are TGTGCCAGCAGCTCCTTGACCTCGACAGGGGGCACTGAAGCTTTCTTT. Encoded protein: CASSSLTSTGGTEAFF.

The gene calls are TRBV7-9 and TRBJ2-2, with unresolved D. The CDR3 length is 14 residues. Trimming shortened V by 2 bases and J by 1 base, and 5 bases separated the two germline ends. Per germline, CDR1 SEHNR and CDR2 FQNEAQ (reference sequence). CDR3 residues: CASSLTLNTGELFF. The CDR3 DNA reads TGTGCCAGCAGCTTAACGCTGAACACCGGGGAGCTGTTTTTT.

The chain uses TRBV20-1 and TRBJ2-7; D is possibly TRBD1 or TRBD2 (7 bases each). The V end was cut by 1 base, the J end by 4 bases, with 38 bases between. CDR1 and CDR2 from the germline V gene are DFQATT and SNEGSKA (reference sequence). The CDR3 totals 22 residues. CDR3 in DNA: TGCAGTGCTAGAGCCGGAATCATCCGGGACACAGGGGACTATACGGATCTGTACGAGCAGTACGTC. Translated, it gives CSARAGIIRDTGDYTDLYEQYV.

This clonotype was seen only a few times. V gene TRBV19 combines with J gene TRBJ2-7; the match to TRBD1 covers 7 bases. Germline trimming cut 5 bases from V and 3 bases from J; bases unmatched to any gene: 4. The CDR3 is 13 amino acids. Germline loops: CDR1 LNHDA, CDR2 SQIVND (reference sequence). The CDR3 reads CASSAAGGYEQYF. Written as DNA, the CDR3 is TGTGCCAGTAGTGCGGCAGGGGGCTACGAGCAGTACTTC.

This clonotype showed up just a few times. The chain has TRBV28 and TRBJ2-3; maybe TRBD2 (5 bases). Germline values: CDR1 MDHEN, CDR2 SYDVKM. V was pared by 6 bases and J by 4 bases, with 14 bases between. The CDR3 totals 14 residues. The CDR3 region has the DNA TGTGCCAGCAGGCGGGTTTATGAGCCAGATACGCAGTATTTT. As protein: CASRRVYEPDTQYF.

In this sample, this clonotype turned up a few times. V and J are TRBV28 and TRBJ2-4, with D perhaps TRBD2 (6 bases). CDR3 length equals 15 residues. V gave up 3 bases and J gave up 1 base, with 10 bases separating them. CDR1 MDHEN and CDR2 SYDVKM come from the germline V gene. The CDR3 nucleotides read TGTGCCAGCAGTTTTCGGGGGAGTGCCAAAAACATTCAGTACTTC. Translation: CASSFRGSAKNIQYF.

This clonotype was seen a single time. CDR3 nucleotides: TGTGCCAGCACCTCCCAGGTAACCTACGAGCAGTACTTC. Translation gives CASTSQVTYEQYF. This sequence joins TRBV12-3 or TRBV12-4 and TRBJ2-7; D uncertain. V lost 7 bases to trimming and J lost 2 bases, with 12 bases between them. This CDR3 region has 13 residues.

V and J are TRBV4-1 and TRBJ1-2; 8 bases match TRBD1. With 4 bases clipped from V and 3 bases from J, the junction kept 7 bases outside the gene matches. Germline CDR1 MGHRA, CDR2 YSYEKL. The CDR3 loop spans 15 amino acids. CDR3 DNA sequence: TGCGCCAGCAGCCCACTGACAGGGGATTACTATGGCTACACCTTC. It encodes CASSPLTGDYYGYTF.

This clonotype was observed a few times. CDR3 nucleotide sequence: TGTGCCAGCAGCTTGGATCAGGGTGGCAATGAGCAGTTCTTC. Amino acids: CASSLDQGGNEQFF. The rearrangement joins TRBV7-3 to TRBJ2-1, with D maybe TRBD1 (5 bases). The V end lost 3 bases, the J end lost 6 bases, and 12 bases lay between the germline ends. The CDR3 runs 14 residues. The germline V gene has CDR1 SGHTA and CDR2 FQGTGA.

This chain joins TRBV4-1 and TRBJ2-1; 7 nucleotides agree with TRBD2. Germline assignment: CDR1 MGHRA and CDR2 YSYEKL. V lost 5 bases and J lost 7; bases outside the gene matches: 8. This CDR3 region has 14 residues. CDR3 protein: CASSGRGFGNEQFF. CDR3 bases: TGCGCCAGCAGCGGGAGGGGTTTTGGAAATGAGCAGTTCTTC.

The chain combines TRBV29-1 with TRBJ2-1, with D possibly TRBD1 on 6 matching bases. The CDR3 extends over 19 amino acids. Germline CDR1 and CDR2: SQVTM and ANQGSEA. V was shortened by 6 bases and J by 10 bases, with 37 bases between the two germline ends. CDR3 coding DNA: TGCAGCGTGACAGACCACGGGACAATAGGACAGTTGTTCTATGGGGAGCAGTTCTTC. Amino acid sequence: CSVTDHGTIGQLFYGEQFF.

This clonotype was recorded a few times. The rearrangement uses TRBV7-6 and TRBJ2-5; 8 bases agree with TRBD1. CDR3 length equals 16 residues. V lost 5 bases and J lost 4; bases outside the gene matches: 12. CDR1 is SGHVS, CDR2 FNYEAQ, per germline. CDR3 sequence: CASSTRTGGSGETQYF. For the CDR3, the DNA is TGTGCCAGCAGCACCCGAACAGGGGGGTCGGGAGAGACCCAGTACTTC. Full variable domain (remainder filled in from reference TRBV7-6 and TRBJ2-5): GAGVSQSPRYKVTKRGQDVALRCDPISGHVSLYWYRQALGQGPEFLTYFNYEAQQDKSGLPNDRFSAERPEGSISTLTIQRTEQRDSAMYRCASSTRTGGSGETQYFGPGTRLLVL.

This CDR3 reads CASSLSQGADPYNSPLHF. CDR3 DNA sequence: TGTGCCAGCAGCTTGAGTCAGGGGGCGGACCCCTATAATTCACCCCTCCACTTT. The rearrangement joins TRBV5-8 to TRBJ1-6, with 8 bases that match TRBD1. This CDR3 has 18 residues. CDR1 and CDR2 (germline): SGHTS, YDEGEE. Trimming removed 1 base from V and 2 bases from J; junction bases left unmatched: 8.

Only a few counts were recorded for this clonotype. The rearrangement uses TRBV7-6 and TRBJ2-1, with a tentative D call TRBD2 (5 bases). This CDR3 region has 14 residues. The germline V gene has CDR1 SGHVS and CDR2 FNYEAQ. V lost 2 bases and J lost 4, with 9 bases in between. The CDR3 coding sequence is TGTGCCAGCAGCTTAAATCGCGGGTACAATGAGCAGTTCTTC. The encoded protein is CASSLNRGYNEQFF.

This clonotype was counted a few times. The rearrangement links TRBV7-6 to TRBJ1-2, with D unresolved. The germline CDR1 and CDR2 sequences are SGHVS and FNYEAQ. V dropped 5 bases and J dropped 0 bases, with 10 bases sitting between them. The CDR3 is made up of 14 amino acids. The CDR3 spells CASSAGPSNYGYTF. CDR3 coding DNA: TGTGCCAGCAGCGCGGGCCCTTCTAACTATGGCTACACCTTC.

The V gene is TRBV29-1, the J gene TRBJ2-7; D might be TRBD1 (5 bases). The germline V gene has CDR1 SQVTM and CDR2 ANQGSEA. This CDR3 has 13 amino acids. V dropped 7 bases and J dropped 6 bases, with 19 bases sitting between them. The chain's CDR3 is CSAQRGNTLEQYF. The CDR3 DNA reads as TGCAGCGCTCAAAGGGGAAACACCCTCGAGCAGTACTTC.

This CDR3 is CASSSGTGANSPLHF. In DNA, the CDR3 is TGTGCCAGCAGCTCTGGGACAGGGGCCAATTCACCCCTCCACTTT. The chain links TRBV7-9 to TRBJ1-6; 10 nucleotides line up with TRBD1. This CDR3 comprises 15 residues. Germline CDR1 and CDR2: SEHNR and FQNEAQ (reference sequence). With 4 bases clipped from V and 7 bases from J, the junction kept 4 bases outside the gene matches.

V usage is TRBV6-1 and J usage is TRBJ2-7, with D possibly called TRBD1 or TRBD2 (5 bases each). The V end lost 4 bases, the J end lost 5 bases, and 18 bases lay between the germline ends. The CDR3 covers 15 residues. Per germline, CDR1 MNHNS and CDR2 SASEGT. CDR3 amino acids: CASSGPLEGTNEQYV. For the CDR3, the DNA is TGTGCCAGCAGTGGCCCGCTTGAAGGGACCAACGAGCAGTACGTC.

J is TRBJ1-5 and V is TRBV15; D remains unclear. Trimming took off 6 bases at V and 0 bases at J, with 6 bases between the two ends. CDR1 is LNHNV, CDR2 YYDKDF, per germline (reference sequence). The CDR3 has 13 residues. In nucleotides, the CDR3 is TGTGCCACCAGTACAGATAGCAATCAGCCCCAGCATTTT. Translation: CATSTDSNQPQHF.

This clonotype was seen a single time. V usage is TRBV11-3 and J usage is TRBJ2-7, with 10 nucleotides matching TRBD1. With 4 bases clipped from V and 4 bases from J, the junction kept 7 bases outside the gene matches. CDR1 is SGHNT and CDR2 is YENEEA in the germline V gene. This CDR3 region has 15 residues. Written as DNA, the CDR3 is TGTGCCAGCAGCTCGGGGACAGGGGACACATACGAGCAGTACTTC. It encodes CASSSGTGDTYEQYF.

The genes are TRBV5-1 and TRBJ2-7; a possible D gene is TRBD1 (6 bases). Looked up from germline, CDR1 is SGHRS and CDR2 is YFSETQ. V shed 4 bases and J shed 7 bases, with 9 bases lying between them. This CDR3 has 11 residues. Here the CDR3 DNA reads TGCGCCAGCAGCAAAGGACAGGAGCAGTACTTC. As protein: CASSKGQEQYF. The whole variable domain, remainder taken from reference TRBV5-1 and TRBJ2-7, is KAGVTQTPRYLIKTRGQQVTLSCSPISGHRSVSWYQQTPGQGLQFLFEYFSETQRNKGNFPGRFSGRQFSNSRSEMNVSTLELGDSALYLCASSKGQEQYFGPGTRLTVT.